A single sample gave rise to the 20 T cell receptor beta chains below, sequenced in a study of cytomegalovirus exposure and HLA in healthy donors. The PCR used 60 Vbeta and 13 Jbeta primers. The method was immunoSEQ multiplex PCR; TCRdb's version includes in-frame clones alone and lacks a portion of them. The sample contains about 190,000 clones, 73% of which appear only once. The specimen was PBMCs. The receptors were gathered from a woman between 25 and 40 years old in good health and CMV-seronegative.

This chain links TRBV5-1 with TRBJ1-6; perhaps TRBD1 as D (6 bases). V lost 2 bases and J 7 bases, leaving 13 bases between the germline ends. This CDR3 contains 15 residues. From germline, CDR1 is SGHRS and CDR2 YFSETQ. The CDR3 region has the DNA TGCGCCAGCAGCTTACAAGAAGGGGGAAATTCACCCCTCCACTTT. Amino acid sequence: CASSLQEGGNSPLHF.

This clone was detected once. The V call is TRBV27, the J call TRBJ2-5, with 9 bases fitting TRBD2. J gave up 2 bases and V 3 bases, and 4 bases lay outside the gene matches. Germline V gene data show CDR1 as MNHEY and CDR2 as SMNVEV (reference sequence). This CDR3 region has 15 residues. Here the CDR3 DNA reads TGTGCCAGCAGTTTTAGCGGGGGATTACAAGAGACCCAGTACTTC. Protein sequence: CASSFSGGLQETQYF.

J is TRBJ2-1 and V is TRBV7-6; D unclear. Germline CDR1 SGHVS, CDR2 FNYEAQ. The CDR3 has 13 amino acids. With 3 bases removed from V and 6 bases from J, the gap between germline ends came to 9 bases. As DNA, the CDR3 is TGTGCCAGCAGCTTTGACATGACCAATGAGCAGTTCTTC. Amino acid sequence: CASSFDMTNEQFF.

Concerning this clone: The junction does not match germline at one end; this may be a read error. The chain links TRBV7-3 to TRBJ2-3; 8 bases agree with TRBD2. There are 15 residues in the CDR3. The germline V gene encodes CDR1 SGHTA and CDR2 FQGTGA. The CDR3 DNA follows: TGTGCCAGCAGCTTAAATGCGGGGGGCACAGATATGCAGTATTTT. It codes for CASSLNAGGTDMQYF.

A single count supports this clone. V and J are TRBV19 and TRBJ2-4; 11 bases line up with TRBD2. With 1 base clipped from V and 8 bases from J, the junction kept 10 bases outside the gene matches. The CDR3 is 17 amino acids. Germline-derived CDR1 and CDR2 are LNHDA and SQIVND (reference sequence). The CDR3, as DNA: TGTGCCAGTAGTATAGTAGCGGGGGGGAAGAGGAGAGACATTCAGTACTTC. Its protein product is CASSIVAGGKRRDIQYF.

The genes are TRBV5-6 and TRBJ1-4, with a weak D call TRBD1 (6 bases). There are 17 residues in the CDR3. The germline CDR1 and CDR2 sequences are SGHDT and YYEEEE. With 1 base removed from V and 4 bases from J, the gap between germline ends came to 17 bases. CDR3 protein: CASSLSQGTELNEKLFF. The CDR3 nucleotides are TGTGCCAGCAGCTTGAGCCAGGGGACGGAACTTAATGAAAAACTGTTTTTT.

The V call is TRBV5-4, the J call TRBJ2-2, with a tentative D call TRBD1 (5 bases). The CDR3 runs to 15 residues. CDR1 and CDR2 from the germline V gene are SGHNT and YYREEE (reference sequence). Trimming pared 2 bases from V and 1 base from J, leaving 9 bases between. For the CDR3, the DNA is TGTGCCAGCAGCTTTGGCAGGGTGAACACCGGGGAGCTGTTTTTT. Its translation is CASSFGRVNTGELFF.

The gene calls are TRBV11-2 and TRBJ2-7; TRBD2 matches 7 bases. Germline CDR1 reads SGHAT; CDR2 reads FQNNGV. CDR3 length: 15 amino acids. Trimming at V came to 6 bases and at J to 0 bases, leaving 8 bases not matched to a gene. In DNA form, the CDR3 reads TGTGCCAGCAGTCTTATAACTAGCGTCTCCTACGAGCAGTACTTC. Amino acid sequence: CASSLITSVSYEQYF.

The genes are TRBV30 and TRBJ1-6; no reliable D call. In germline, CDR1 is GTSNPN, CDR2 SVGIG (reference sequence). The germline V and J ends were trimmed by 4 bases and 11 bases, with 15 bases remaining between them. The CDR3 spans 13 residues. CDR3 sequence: CAWNPLDPAPLHF. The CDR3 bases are TGTGCCTGGAATCCCCTCGATCCGGCACCCCTCCACTTT.

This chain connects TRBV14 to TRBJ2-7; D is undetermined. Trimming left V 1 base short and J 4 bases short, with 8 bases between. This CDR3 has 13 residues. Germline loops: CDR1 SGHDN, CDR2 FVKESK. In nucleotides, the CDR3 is TGTGCCAGCAGCCAAGGACTGATTTACGAGCAGTACTTC. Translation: CASSQGLIYEQYF. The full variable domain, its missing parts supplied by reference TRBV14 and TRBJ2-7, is EAGVTQFPSHSVIEKGQTVTLRCDPISGHDNLYWYRRVMGKEIKFLLHFVKESKQDESGMPNNRFLAERTGGTYSTLKVQPAELEDSGVYFCASSQGLIYEQYFGPGTRLTVT.

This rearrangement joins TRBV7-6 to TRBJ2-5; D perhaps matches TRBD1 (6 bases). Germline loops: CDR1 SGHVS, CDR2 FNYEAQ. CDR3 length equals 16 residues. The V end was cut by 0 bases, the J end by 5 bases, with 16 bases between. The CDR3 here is CASSLAETGRWETQYF. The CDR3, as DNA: TGTGCCAGCAGCTTAGCGGAAACAGGGCGATGGGAGACCCAGTACTTC.

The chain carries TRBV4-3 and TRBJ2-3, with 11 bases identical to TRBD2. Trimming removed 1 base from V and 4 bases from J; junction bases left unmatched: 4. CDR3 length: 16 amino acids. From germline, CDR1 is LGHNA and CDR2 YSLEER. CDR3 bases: TGCGCCAGCAGCCAAGTGACTAGCGGGACTGCAGATACGCAGTATTTT. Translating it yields CASSQVTSGTADTQYF.

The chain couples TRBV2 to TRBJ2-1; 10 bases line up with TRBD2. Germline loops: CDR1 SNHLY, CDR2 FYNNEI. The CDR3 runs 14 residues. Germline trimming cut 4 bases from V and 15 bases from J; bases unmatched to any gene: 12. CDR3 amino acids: CASSGDSGRFIRFF. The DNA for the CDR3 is TGTGCCAGCAGTGGGGATAGCGGGAGGTTCATCAGGTTCTTC.

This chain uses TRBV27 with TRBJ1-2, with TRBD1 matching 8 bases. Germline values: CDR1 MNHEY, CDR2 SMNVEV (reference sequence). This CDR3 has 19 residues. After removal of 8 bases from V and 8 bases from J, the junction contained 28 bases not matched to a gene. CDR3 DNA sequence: TGTGCCAGCGGGACTACAGGGGGTGACAGGGGTACTAGGGGAGCGGGCTACACCTTC. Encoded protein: CASGTTGGDRGTRGAGYTF.

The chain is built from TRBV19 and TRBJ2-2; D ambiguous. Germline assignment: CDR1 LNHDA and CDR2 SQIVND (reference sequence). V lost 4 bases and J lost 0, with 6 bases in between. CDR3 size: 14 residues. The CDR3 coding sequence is TGTGCCAGTAGTAGTCACACGAACACCGGGGAGCTGTTTTTT. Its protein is CASSSHTNTGELFF. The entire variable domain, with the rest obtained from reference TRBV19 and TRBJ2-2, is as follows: DGGITQSPKYLFRKEGQNVTLSCEQNLNHDAMYWYRQDPGQGLRLIYYSQIVNDFQKGDIAEGYSVSREKKESFPLTVTSAQKNPTAFYLCASSSHTNTGELFFGEGSRLTVL.

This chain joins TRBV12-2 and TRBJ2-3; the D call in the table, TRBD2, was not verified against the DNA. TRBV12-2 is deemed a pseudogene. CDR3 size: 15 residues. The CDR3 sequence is CASRLGSSGSDTQYF. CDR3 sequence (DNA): TGTGCAAGTCGCTTAGGGAGTAGCGGTTCAGATACGCAGTATTTT.

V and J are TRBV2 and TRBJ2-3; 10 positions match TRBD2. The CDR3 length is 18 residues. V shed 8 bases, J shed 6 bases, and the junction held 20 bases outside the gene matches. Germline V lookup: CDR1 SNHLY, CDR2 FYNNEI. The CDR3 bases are TGTGCCAGCCGTAAGGAGGCTAGCGGGGGCGGGACAGTCGATACGCAGTATTTT. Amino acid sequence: CASRKEASGGGTVDTQYF.

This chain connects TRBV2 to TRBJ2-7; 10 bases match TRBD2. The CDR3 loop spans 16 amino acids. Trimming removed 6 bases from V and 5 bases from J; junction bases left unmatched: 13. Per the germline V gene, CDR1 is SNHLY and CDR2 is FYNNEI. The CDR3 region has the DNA TGTGCCAGCAGCCAAGAGAGGAGCGGGGGGGCCGACGAGCAGTACTTC. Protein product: CASSQERSGGADEQYF.

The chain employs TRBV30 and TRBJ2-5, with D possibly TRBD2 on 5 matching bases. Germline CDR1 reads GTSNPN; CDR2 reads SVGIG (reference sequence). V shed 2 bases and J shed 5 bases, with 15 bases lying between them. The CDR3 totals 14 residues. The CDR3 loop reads CAWSKGRGWETQYF. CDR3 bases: TGTGCCTGGAGTAAGGGCCGGGGTTGGGAGACCCAGTACTTC.

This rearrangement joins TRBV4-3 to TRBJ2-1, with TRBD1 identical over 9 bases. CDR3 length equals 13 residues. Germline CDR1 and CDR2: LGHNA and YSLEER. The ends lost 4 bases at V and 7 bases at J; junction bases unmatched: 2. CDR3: CASSLDRGNEQFF. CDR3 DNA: TGCGCCAGCAGCCTCGACAGGGGGAATGAGCAGTTCTTC.